This record looks at one T cell receptor beta chain sequence and its context. It has no known antigen specificity. Per-base qualities were not stored, and no clone one base away is much larger. This sample was included in a study of T cell responses to AZD1222 COVID-19 vaccine (dated by TCRdb to about 2021). For the wider study: Because spike-specific TCR depth and breadth did not differ between the two schedules, AZD1222 recipients who got a second dose at roughly 4 weeks were pooled with those who got a second dose at roughly 12 weeks. TCR sequencing covered fewer than 250 trial participants: nearly 210 given two doses of AZD1222 and 26 given two doses of MenACWY control vaccine. Enrollment into the trials was organized by age into subgroups of 18-55, 56-69 and 70-plus years, and those subgroups contained approximately 150, 30 and 60 TCR-sequenced participants, respectively. Points the paper makes about the study in general: Vaccine-associated CD4 TCRs spanned the whole spike protein, with dominant responses in regions 160-218 and 743-854. Conclusions about previously exposed vaccinees were limited because only six AZD1222 recipients were SARS-CoV-2 seropositive at baseline. The 56-69-year group was small, and its depth increase did not reach significance, likely because of low power. Participants were mostly white British, with more females than males. The authors suggested clonal diversity may have been underestimated. After two AZD1222 doses, both the breadth and the depth of spike-specific TCRs were significantly higher than at day 0 and than in MenACWY recipients. Because no day 14 peak-response samples were available, the repertoires could be characterized only after the peak T cell response. Reportedly, almost half of the unique spike-specific TCRs recognized epitopes lying outside the regions that are mutated in the B.1.351 and B.1.1.7 variants.

The time point label for this specimen denotes: baseline before first vaccination. Vaccinee samples were obtained from the UK trials COV001 and COV002, which included a single-blind randomized controlled phase 2/3 trial of AZD1222 (ChAdOx1 nCoV-19) in healthy adults. For TCRbeta chain sequencing, PBMC samples from trial participants were taken at day 0 and at day 28 after the second dose. V ends up 4 bases short and J 2 bases short, with an unmatched junction base count of 4. CDR1 and CDR2, looked up from the germline V gene (reference sequence), are LNHDA and SQIVND. The CDR3 goes from the cysteine to the phenylalanine over 15 residues. The only DNA kept is the CDR3, 45 bases in frame from the first base. The CDR3 regions of human TCRbeta chains were subjected to immunosequencing. Concerning the study's data processing: Repertoire TCRs were checked for matches against a reference library of SARS-CoV-2-specific TCRs that had been generated using the MIRA antigen-specificity platform. Breadth was defined as the fraction of unique TCRs that were SARS-CoV-2-associated. Depth was defined as the fraction of total T cells that were SARS-CoV-2-associated. Using the MIRA data, every spike-specific TCR was mapped to the spike region that the TCR reacted to and assigned to either a CD4 or a CD8 class. Log10-transformed breadth and depth values were compared by one-way ANOVA with Sidak's multiple comparisons tests. The table was pulled from immuneACCESS by TCRdb, which kept in-frame rearrangements only. Such tables lose some clones; where checked, under half of the loss comes from unresolved V genes, and the rest has no known cause. The V and J calls and the clone size are those of that table, but D and trimming were determined from the DNA. The sample table contains 130,000 or so clones; only one count was recorded for roughly nine tenths of them. Over 1.5% of the sample belongs to the ten largest clones.

This receptor was identified in an adult in good health. The specimen was peripheral blood, collected on day 0 of AZD1222 vaccination. The chain couples TRBV19 to TRBJ1-3; 8 middle bases align to TRBD1. The nucleotide sequence is TGTGCCAGTAGTACACAGGGGGACCCTGGAAACACCATATATTTT. It translates to CASSTQGDPGNTIYF.